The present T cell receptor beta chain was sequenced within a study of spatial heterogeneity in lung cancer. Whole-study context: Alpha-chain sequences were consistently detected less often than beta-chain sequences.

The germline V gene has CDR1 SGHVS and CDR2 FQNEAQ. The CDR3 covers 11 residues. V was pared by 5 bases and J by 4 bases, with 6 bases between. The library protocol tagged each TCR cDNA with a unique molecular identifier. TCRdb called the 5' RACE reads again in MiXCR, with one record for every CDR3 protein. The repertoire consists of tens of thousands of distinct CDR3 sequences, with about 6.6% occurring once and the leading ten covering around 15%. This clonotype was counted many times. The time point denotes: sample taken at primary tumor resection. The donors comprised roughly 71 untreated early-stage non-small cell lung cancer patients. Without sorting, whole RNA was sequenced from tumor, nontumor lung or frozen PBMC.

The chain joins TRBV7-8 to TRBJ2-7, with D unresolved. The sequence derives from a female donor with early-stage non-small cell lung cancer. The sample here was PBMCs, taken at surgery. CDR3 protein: CASSKGYEQYF. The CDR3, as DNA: TGTGCCAGCAGCAAGGGATACGAGCAGTACTTC.